A single sample gave rise to the 3 T cell receptor beta chains below, sequenced in a study of response to subunit inactivated influenza vaccine. MiXCR, run by TCRdb on the RT-PCR reads, gives a single entry per CDR3 protein. The table lists about 540,000 distinct CDR3 sequences, roughly 23% of them singletons. These data also featured in a second study, about T cells expressing NK-cell markers. As that report states: UMIs were included in TCR beta cDNA generated by 5'RACE template switching.

The material sequenced was CD4+ T cells sorted from PBMCs, taken about 13 days after vaccination. These receptors came from a man between 50 and 59 years old who received an inactivated influenza vaccine.

The chain links TRBV4-1 to TRBJ2-1; weak D call: TRBD1 (5 bases). CDR3 length equals 16 residues. Germline V gene sequence: CDR1 MGHRA, CDR2 YSYEKL. V was shortened by 4 bases and J by 0 bases, with 13 bases between the two germline ends. Here the CDR3 reads CASSRPTGFSYNEQFF. Here the CDR3 DNA reads TGCGCCAGCAGCCGACCTACAGGTTTCTCCTACAATGAGCAGTTCTTC.

Concerning this clonotype itself: One end of the junction is discordant with germline, which a read error may explain. The rearrangement uses TRBV7-7 and TRBJ2-2, with 8 bases that match TRBD1. This CDR3 region has 16 residues. Germline V gene sequence: CDR1 SSHAT, CDR2 FNYEAQ (reference sequence). The CDR3, as DNA: TGTGCTAGCAGTTTCGGACAGGGTCGGGGCACCGGGGAGCTGTTTTTT. It is translated as CASSFGQGRGTGELFF.

Only a few counts were recorded for this clonotype. The gene calls are TRBV4-3 and TRBJ2-3; no reliable D call. Between the trimmed V and J ends, which lost 1 base and 6 bases, there was a span of 20 bases. CDR3 length: 17 amino acids. Germline V lookup: CDR1 LGHNA, CDR2 YSLEER. The CDR3 DNA is TGCGCCAGCAGCCAAGTTTTCGAGCTCACGCAAGGGGATACGCAGTATTTT. The encoded protein is CASSQVFELTQGDTQYF.